Each of the 20 T cell receptor beta chains below was sequenced from the same sample in a study of cytomegalovirus exposure and HLA in healthy donors. The repertoire was sequenced with immunoSEQ multiplex PCR; TCRdb's copy has only in-frame clones and lacks some. The table lists roughly 300,000 clones, roughly 90% of them singletons. Material for sequencing was PBMCs. The receptors were gathered from a woman between 18 and 29 years old in good health and CMV-seronegative.

This clone is a singleton in its sample. V is TRBV27 and J is TRBJ2-2; D perhaps matches TRBD1 (5 bases). Germline V gives CDR1 MNHEY, CDR2 SMNVEV (reference sequence). The V end was cut by 4 bases, the J end by 7 bases, with 10 bases between. This CDR3 is built from 13 residues. CDR3 residues: CASSYGHLGELFF. As DNA, the CDR3 is TGTGCCAGCAGTTATGGACACCTCGGGGAGCTGTTTTTT.

The gene calls are TRBV7-3 and TRBJ1-2; D unresolved. Germline CDR1 is SGHTA and CDR2 is FQGTGA. This CDR3 contains 14 residues. V lost 5 bases and J 0 bases, leaving 10 bases between the germline ends. The CDR3 is CASSPEGSNYGYTF. The CDR3 region has the DNA TGTGCCAGCAGCCCGGAGGGCTCTAACTATGGCTACACCTTC.

The V gene is TRBV2, the J gene TRBJ1-2, with D maybe TRBD1 (6 bases). Per germline, CDR1 SNHLY and CDR2 FYNNEI. This CDR3 contains 14 residues. The germline V and J ends were trimmed by 7 bases and 1 base, with 13 bases remaining between them. The CDR3 region is CASIYGQSNYGYTF. CDR3 DNA sequence: TGTGCCAGCATATACGGACAGAGTAACTATGGCTACACCTTC.

This clone was detected only once. The V gene is TRBV7-2, the J gene TRBJ2-7, with D perhaps TRBD2 (5 bases). The CDR3 contains 12 residues. Per germline, CDR1 SGHTA and CDR2 FQGNSA. V lost 5 bases and J lost 6, with 11 bases in between. In nucleotides, the CDR3 is TGTGCCAGCAGCCCGTCTAGCTTCGAGCAGTACTTC. Its protein is CASSPSSFEQYF.

V is TRBV7-2 and J is TRBJ2-3; TRBD2 aligns across 13 bases. The CDR3 runs to 16 residues. Germline V gene lookup returns CDR1 SGHTA and CDR2 FQGNSA. J gave up 1 base and V 6 bases, and 4 bases lay outside the gene matches. The CDR3 region is CASRKGLAGGTDTQYF. The CDR3 DNA reads TGTGCCAGCAGGAAAGGACTAGCGGGAGGCACAGATACGCAGTATTTT.

This chain joins TRBV19 and TRBJ2-3; D is undetermined. The V end lost 5 bases, the J end lost 1 base, and 10 bases lay between the germline ends. Germline assignment: CDR1 LNHDA and CDR2 SQIVND (reference sequence). The CDR3 length is 14 residues. The CDR3 region is CASSLGPRTDTQYF. CDR3 coding DNA: TGTGCCAGTAGTCTCGGTCCGCGCACAGATACGCAGTATTTT.

The chain employs TRBV19 and TRBJ1-5, with D possibly being TRBD1 (6 bases). CDR3 length: 14 amino acids. Germline assignment: CDR1 LNHDA and CDR2 SQIVND (reference sequence). V was clipped by 6 bases and J by 2 bases, with 11 bases between them. This chain's CDR3 is CASSPRTGNQPQHF. The CDR3 region has the DNA TGTGCCAGTAGCCCGAGGACAGGCAATCAGCCCCAGCATTTT.

The chain links TRBV27 to TRBJ1-1; no clear D. Germline CDR1 and CDR2: MNHEY and SMNVEV (reference sequence). CDR3 size: 14 residues. V was shortened by 0 bases and J by 2 bases, with 7 bases between the two germline ends. The CDR3 DNA sequence: TGTGCCAGCAGTTTATCCGTCTTAAACACTGAAGCTTTCTTT. This sequence encodes CASSLSVLNTEAFF.

The chain uses TRBV25-1 and TRBJ2-7; D remains ambiguous. Trimming removed 4 bases from V and 4 bases from J, with 11 bases in between. The CDR3 loop spans 13 amino acids. Germline V CDR1 and CDR2: MGHDK, SYGVNS. CDR3 DNA: TGTGCCAGCAGTGCGGGTGTTCTTTACGAGCAGTACTTC. As protein: CASSAGVLYEQYF.

The rearrangement joins TRBV4-1 to TRBJ2-2, with D possibly TRBD2 on 5 matching bases. Germline values: CDR1 MGHRA, CDR2 YSYEKL. The length of the CDR3 is 15 residues. Trimming shortened V by 4 bases and J by 5 bases, and 14 bases separated the two germline ends. CDR3 bases: TGCGCCAGCAGCCCTGGAGGAGTAGGTACCGGGGAGCTGTTTTTT. As protein: CASSPGGVGTGELFF.

There are a few counts of this clone. The chain is built from TRBV2 and TRBJ2-7; D might be TRBD1 (7 bases). The CDR3 covers 13 residues. The V gene's germline CDR1 is SNHLY and CDR2 FYNNEI. Trimming took 6 bases from V and 3 from J, leaving 12 bases between them. The CDR3 sequence is CASRRDSFYEQYF. The CDR3 DNA reads as TGTGCCAGCAGGCGGGACAGTTTCTACGAGCAGTACTTC. Full variable domain (remainder filled in from reference TRBV2 and TRBJ2-7): EPEVTQTPSHQVTQMGQEVILRCVPISNHLYFYWYRQILGQKVEFLVSFYNNEISEKSEIFDDQFSVERPDGSNFTLKIRSTKLEDSAMYFCASRRDSFYEQYFGPGTRLTVT.

This clone was seen only once. The genes are TRBV15 and TRBJ2-1; the match to TRBD2 covers 8 bases. The CDR3 length is 15 residues. With V trimmed by 6 bases and J by 9 bases, 13 bases remained unmatched. The V gene's germline CDR1 is LNHNV and CDR2 YYDKDF (reference sequence). The CDR3: CATRTVGRAHGEQFF. The CDR3 DNA is TGTGCCACCAGAACAGTCGGGAGGGCCCACGGTGAGCAGTTCTTC.

The chain is built from TRBV6-1 and TRBJ1-5; the match to TRBD1 covers 11 bases. The junction had 0 bases not matched to a gene; V was cut back by 0 bases and J by 2 bases. Germline loops: CDR1 MNHNS, CDR2 SASEGT. This CDR3 contains 16 residues. As DNA, the CDR3 is TGTGCCAGCAGTGAAGCGGGACAGGGGGGCAATCAGCCCCAGCATTTT. It specifies CASSEAGQGGNQPQHF.

The V gene is TRBV7-3, the J gene TRBJ2-3; the match to TRBD2 covers 16 bases. This CDR3 comprises 18 residues. With 5 bases clipped from V and 5 bases from J, the junction kept 10 bases outside the gene matches. CDR1 SGHTA and CDR2 FQGTGA come from the germline V gene. CDR3 loop: CASSPGGTSGRAQDTQYF. As DNA, the CDR3 is TGTGCCAGCAGCCCGGGGGGGACTAGCGGGAGGGCCCAAGATACGCAGTATTTT.

The gene calls are TRBV28 and TRBJ2-1; 11 bases align to TRBD2. V gave up 3 bases and J gave up 3 bases; unmatched junction bases: 7. Germline V lookup: CDR1 MDHEN, CDR2 SYDVKM. The length of the CDR3 is 17 residues. CDR3 residues: CASSLAMGTSGYNEQFF. In DNA form, the CDR3 reads TGTGCCAGCAGTTTGGCCATGGGGACTAGCGGCTACAATGAGCAGTTCTTC.

The genes are TRBV9 and TRBJ1-1; 8 positions agree with TRBD1. The CDR3 runs to 15 residues. Trimming at V came to 10 bases and at J to 2 bases, leaving 13 bases not matched to a gene. Per germline, CDR1 SGDLS and CDR2 YYNGEE. In DNA form, the CDR3 reads TGTGCCGGCGATTCAGGGGGCCCTATCAACACTGAAGCTTTCTTT. The encoded protein is CAGDSGGPINTEAFF.

The V gene is TRBV2, the J gene TRBJ2-7; D gene uncertain. The length of the CDR3 is 14 residues. CDR1 and CDR2 from the germline V gene are SNHLY and FYNNEI. Trimming took 8 bases from V and 6 from J, leaving 20 bases between them. For the CDR3, the DNA is TGTGCCAGCCGGCTCGCTGGGCAGGTCGGCGAGCAGTACTTC. Its protein product is CASRLAGQVGEQYF.

The chain uses TRBV28 and TRBJ1-3, with 9 bases that match TRBD1. J was trimmed by 7 bases and V by 5 bases; bases with no gene match: 6. Germline V gene sequence: CDR1 MDHEN, CDR2 SYDVKM. The CDR3 has 14 residues. CDR3 loop: CASSPPGTGNTIYF. The CDR3 DNA is TGTGCCAGCAGTCCCCCGGGGACAGGGAACACCATATATTTT.

CDR3 sequence: CASKSWQGGNTIYF. Written as DNA, the CDR3 is TGTGCCAGCAAGTCCTGGCAGGGCGGAAACACCATATATTTT. The genes are TRBV27 and TRBJ1-3; D is possibly TRBD1 (5 bases). The CDR3 contains 14 residues. V dropped 7 bases and J dropped 4 bases, with 14 bases sitting between them. Germline V lookup: CDR1 MNHEY, CDR2 SMNVEV (reference sequence).

This chain uses TRBV7-2 with TRBJ2-2; D possibly corresponds to TRBD1 (6 bases). Between the trimmed V and J ends, which lost 2 bases and 6 bases, there was a span of 13 bases. CDR3 length: 15 residues. The germline gives CDR1 SGHTA, CDR2 FQGNSA. The CDR3 loop reads CASSLTQGKAGELFF. CDR3 bases: TGTGCCAGCAGCTTAACCCAGGGGAAAGCCGGGGAGCTGTTTTTT.